This T cell receptor (beta chain) was profiled in a study of shared clonotypes between healthy human individuals. Overall study results and limits: Clonotypes shared by all four donors outscored non-shared clonotypes in generation probability. Relative to memory subsets, naive subsets generally showed larger estimated richness.

Assay runs were performed at deep level. Clones were sequenced by immunoSEQ multiplex PCR, and TCRdb holds only the in-frame ones, with some missing. This table has a few million clones, about 92% appearing once. Germline loops: CDR1 SGHTA, CDR2 FQGNSA. The trim removed 6 bases at V and 6 bases at J, leaving 14 bases unmatched. The CDR3 consists of 17 residues. Donors were healthy HIV-negative adults without recently reported acute infections or vaccinations. Note on this clone: Its antigen remains unidentified.

The chain recombines TRBV7-2 with TRBJ2-7; 13 bases map to TRBD2. This clonotype originated in a man younger than 30 in good health. The specimen was naive CD4+ T cells sorted from blood. Subset of the sample: CD45RA+ positively selected. CDR3 protein: CASSPTWTSGSSLEQYF. The CDR3, as DNA: TGTGCCAGCAGTCCTACCTGGACTAGCGGGAGTAGTCTCGAGCAGTACTTC.